The 20 T cell receptor beta chains below were found in one sample sequenced in a study of read filtering for tumor transcriptome and immune sequencing. The library was built from 400 ng RNA with molecular barcoded adaptors for alpha/delta and beta/gamma chains. A single record per CDR3 protein comes from TCRdb applying MiXCR to the reads. Of some 120,000 distinct CDR3 sequences listed, approximately 12% were seen once; the top ten hold around 10%. The sample was a population of CD138-negative cells sorted from bone marrow. These receptors all come from a donor aged 40 or older with multiple myeloma.

Many counts were recorded for this clonotype. The chain employs TRBV20-1 and TRBJ1-5; D unresolved. The CDR3 is 15 residues long. The germline V gene encodes CDR1 DFQATT and CDR2 SNEGSKA (reference sequence). V lost 5 bases and J 1 base, leaving 15 bases between the germline ends. The DNA for the CDR3 is TGCAGTGCTCAATTGAGACGAGGGAGCAATCAGCCCCAGCATTTT. Amino acid sequence: CSAQLRRGSNQPQHF.

In this sample, this clonotype turned up a few times. CDR3 sequence: CSAAGGGSDEQFF. The DNA of the CDR3 is TGCAGCGCTGCGGGGGGGGGCTCGGATGAGCAGTTCTTC. The chain couples TRBV20-1 to TRBJ2-1, with 9 bases identical to TRBD2. In germline, CDR1 is DFQATT, CDR2 SNEGSKA (reference sequence). The CDR3 loop spans 13 amino acids.

This clonotype was counted a few times. The J gene is TRBJ1-3, the V gene TRBV2; D perhaps matches TRBD1 (5 bases). CDR1 is SNHLY and CDR2 is FYNNEI in the germline V gene. The V and J ends lost 0 bases and 2 bases respectively, with 8 bases between them. There are 15 residues in the CDR3. For the CDR3, the DNA is TGTGCCAGCAGTGAAGCACGGGGGACTGGAAACACCATATATTTT. Residues: CASSEARGTGNTIYF.

This clonotype was picked up many times. This rearrangement joins TRBV10-3 to TRBJ2-2, with TRBD1 matching 11 bases. From germline, CDR1 is ENHRY and CDR2 SYGVKD. The CDR3 sequence is 19 residues long. The V and J ends lost 0 bases and 0 bases, in that order; junction bases with no gene match: 6. Here the CDR3 DNA reads TGTGCCATCAGTGAGTCCCGGGACAGGGGGTTCGCGAACACCGGGGAGCTGTTTTTT. It specifies CAISESRDRGFANTGELFF.

In its sample, this clonotype was seen many times. This sequence joins TRBV3-1 and TRBJ2-3; 14 bases match TRBD2. V lost 3 bases and J lost 2; bases outside the gene matches: 4. CDR1 and CDR2 from the germline V gene are LGHDT and YNNKEL (reference sequence). This CDR3 is 17 amino acids long. The CDR3 nucleotides are TGTGCCAGCAGCCAGGGGACTAGCGGGGGCCCCACAGATACGCAGTATTTT. Its protein is CASSQGTSGGPTDTQYF.

This clonotype was seen a few times. DNA of the CDR3: TGCAGTGCTAGGGAGGCGGGACAGGGAGGAACCGGGGAGCTGTTTTTT. Translated, it gives CSAREAGQGGTGELFF. This chain joins TRBV20-1 and TRBJ2-2; TRBD1 matches at 9 bases. The CDR3 has 16 amino acids. Germline trimming cut 3 bases from V and 5 bases from J; bases unmatched to any gene: 10. The germline V gene has CDR1 DFQATT and CDR2 SNEGSKA (reference sequence).

This clonotype was recorded at least ten times. The chain joins TRBV15 to TRBJ2-2; 13 bases line up with TRBD2. V dropped 5 bases and J dropped 7; count of bases not matched to a gene: 4. Per the germline V gene, CDR1 is LNHNV and CDR2 is YYDKDF (reference sequence). The CDR3 extends over 15 amino acids. For the CDR3, the DNA is TGTGCCACCAGCGGACTAGCGGGAGCTATCGGGGAGCTGTTTTTT. Encoded protein: CATSGLAGAIGELFF.

This clonotype was counted ten times or more. V usage is TRBV6-1 and J usage is TRBJ2-5, with D possibly TRBD2 on 5 matching bases. Germline V CDR1 and CDR2: MNHNS, SASEGT. The CDR3 totals 11 residues. V was pared by 5 bases and J by 4 bases, with 5 bases between. In nucleotides, the CDR3 is TGTGCCAGCAGTCGGGGAGAGACCCAGTACTTC. It specifies CASSRGETQYF.

This chain uses TRBV12-5 with TRBJ2-6; D is uncertain. CDR1 is LGHNT and CDR2 is FRNRAP in the germline V gene. This CDR3 has 16 residues. V lost 1 base and J lost 3, with 10 bases in between. The CDR3 sequence is CASGLEADLGANVLTF. CDR3 bases: TGTGCTAGTGGTTTGGAGGCAGATCTTGGGGCCAACGTCCTGACTTTC. The variable domain in full, completed from reference TRBV12-5 and TRBJ2-6, reads DARVTQTPRHKVTEMGQEVTMRCQPILGHNTVFWYRQTMMQGLELLAYFRNRAPLDDSGMPKDRFSAEMPDATLATLKIQPSEPRDSAVYFCASGLEADLGANVLTFGAGSRLTVL.

This clonotype was picked up many times. The chain links TRBV28 to TRBJ2-2; 11 nucleotides match TRBD2. Germline CDR1 is MDHEN and CDR2 is SYDVKM. The trim removed 5 bases at V and 2 bases at J, leaving 7 bases unmatched. CDR3 length: 17 residues. The CDR3 DNA is TGTGCCAGCAGTCCGGCCGGGACTAGCGGTAACACCGGGGAGCTGTTTTTT. Translating gives CASSPAGTSGNTGELFF. Based on the CDR3 plus reference TRBV28 and TRBJ2-2, the full variable domain is DVKVTQSSRYLVKRTGEKVFLECVQDMDHENMFWYRQDPGLGLRLIYFSYDVKMKEKGDIPEGYSVSREKKERFSLILESASTNQTSMYLCASSPAGTSGNTGELFFGEGSRLTVL.

This clonotype occurred a few times. A much bigger clone sits one base away, suggesting this may be a read error. The CDR3 region is CSATLGLALIYGQYF. CDR3 nucleotides: TGCAGTGCTACCCTAGGACTAGCTCTCATCTACGGGCAGTACTTC. The rearrangement links TRBV20-1 to TRBJ2-7; 8 bases agree with TRBD2. Germline loops: CDR1 DFQATT, CDR2 SNEGSKA (reference sequence). The CDR3 has 15 residues.

This clonotype has a handful of counts. This chain links TRBV5-4 with TRBJ2-3; 11 bases agree with TRBD2. The CDR3 has 16 residues. Germline V gene lookup returns CDR1 SGHNT and CDR2 YYREEE (reference sequence). V dropped 4 bases and J dropped 2; count of bases not matched to a gene: 6. This chain's CDR3 is CASSLPSGGTTDTQYF. The CDR3 DNA reads as TGTGCCAGCAGCCTTCCTAGCGGGGGGACCACAGATACGCAGTATTTT.

This clonotype showed up just a few times. This sequence joins TRBV4-2 and TRBJ1-3; D is perhaps TRBD1 (5 bases). Looked up from germline, CDR1 is LGHNA and CDR2 is YNFKEQ. The CDR3 sequence is 16 residues long. The V gene lost 0 bases and the J gene lost 2 bases, with 11 bases spanning the gap. The CDR3 coding sequence is TGTGCCAGCAGCCAAGATTACGGGGCCGCTGGAAACACCATATATTTT. It yields the protein CASSQDYGAAGNTIYF.

The CDR3 is CASSEGAPYKQYF. The CDR3, as DNA: TGTGCCAGCAGTGAAGGGGCACCTTACAAGCAGTACTTC. V usage is TRBV6-1 and J usage is TRBJ2-7; D is undetermined. CDR3 length equals 13 residues. V was cut by 1 base and J by 8 bases, with 12 bases left in between. CDR1 is MNHNS and CDR2 is SASEGT in the germline V gene.

This clonotype was seen at least ten times. The chain carries TRBV5-1 and TRBJ2-3; D perhaps matches TRBD1 (5 bases). The CDR3 spans 15 residues. Germline loops: CDR1 SGHRS, CDR2 YFSETQ. V was trimmed by 0 bases and J by 6 bases, leaving 14 bases between them. CDR3 region: CASSLVDTNRDTQYF. Written as DNA, the CDR3 is TGCGCCAGCAGCTTGGTGGACACAAACCGCGATACGCAGTATTTT.

This clonotype has ten or more counts. The chain is built from TRBV2 and TRBJ2-1; 8 bases fit TRBD1. Trimming removed 7 bases from V and 8 bases from J; junction bases left unmatched: 13. This CDR3 has 15 residues. In germline, CDR1 is SNHLY, CDR2 FYNNEI. This chain's CDR3 is CASTSTGVRRDEQFF. In nucleotides, the CDR3 is TGTGCCAGCACCTCGACAGGGGTCAGAAGGGATGAGCAGTTCTTC.

This clonotype was observed at least ten times. V gene TRBV7-9 combines with J gene TRBJ2-3; D is ambiguous. Trimming took 1 base from V and 6 from J, leaving 14 bases between them. The CDR3 covers 15 residues. Per the germline V gene, CDR1 is SEHNR and CDR2 is FQNEAQ (reference sequence). The DNA for the CDR3 is TGTGCCAGCAGCTTAGAGGCAATCGCACGGGATACGCAGTATTTT. It is translated as CASSLEAIARDTQYF.

This clonotype was observed many times. The chain employs TRBV2 and TRBJ2-7, with 7 bases fitting TRBD2. Germline CDR1 and CDR2: SNHLY and FYNNEI. The ends lost 7 bases at V and 5 bases at J; junction bases unmatched: 5. The CDR3 runs 12 residues. CDR3 DNA sequence: TGTGCCAGCAAGTCTAGCGGCGACGAGCAGTACTTC. Protein sequence: CASKSSGDEQYF. The full variable domain, in which reference TRBV2 and TRBJ2-7 provide the parts outside the CDR3, is EPEVTQTPSHQVTQMGQEVILRCVPISNHLYFYWYRQILGQKVEFLVSFYNNEISEKSEIFDDQFSVERPDGSNFTLKIRSTKLEDSAMYFCASKSSGDEQYFGPGTRLTVT.

This clonotype was detected many times. This chain joins TRBV7-9 and TRBJ2-5, with D hard to call. V shed 2 bases and J shed 4 bases, with 8 bases lying between them. From germline, CDR1 is SEHNR and CDR2 FQNEAQ (reference sequence). This CDR3 comprises 13 residues. The CDR3 sequence is CASSLNTGETQYF. As DNA, the CDR3 is TGTGCCAGCAGCTTAAATACGGGAGAGACCCAGTACTTC.

This clonotype appeared many times. The CDR3, as DNA: TGCGCCAGCAGCTTGTTCTCATCTGGGACAGATACGCAGTATTTT. Its protein product is CASSLFSSGTDTQYF. The V call is TRBV5-1, the J call TRBJ2-3, with D unclear. CDR1 is SGHRS and CDR2 is YFSETQ in the germline V gene. The V gene lost 1 base and the J gene lost 3 bases, with 12 bases spanning the gap. CDR3 length: 15 amino acids.